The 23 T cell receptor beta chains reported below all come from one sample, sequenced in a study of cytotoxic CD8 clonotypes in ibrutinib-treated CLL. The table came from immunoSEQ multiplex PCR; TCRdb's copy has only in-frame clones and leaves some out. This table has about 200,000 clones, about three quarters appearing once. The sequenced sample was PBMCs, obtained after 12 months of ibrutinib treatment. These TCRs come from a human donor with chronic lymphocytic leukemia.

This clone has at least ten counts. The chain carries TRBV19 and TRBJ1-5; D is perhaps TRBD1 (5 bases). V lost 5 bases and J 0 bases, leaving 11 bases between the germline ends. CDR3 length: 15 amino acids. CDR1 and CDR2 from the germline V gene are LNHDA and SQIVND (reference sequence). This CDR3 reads CASSPGLNSNQPQHF. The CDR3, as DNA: TGTGCCAGTAGTCCGGGACTCAATAGCAATCAGCCCCAGCATTTT.

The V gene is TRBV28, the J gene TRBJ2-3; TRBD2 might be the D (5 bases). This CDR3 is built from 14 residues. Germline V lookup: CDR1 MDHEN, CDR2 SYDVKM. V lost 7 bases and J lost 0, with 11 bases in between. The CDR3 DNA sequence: TGTGCCAGCATAGACAAGCGGAGCACAGATACGCAGTATTTT. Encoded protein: CASIDKRSTDTQYF. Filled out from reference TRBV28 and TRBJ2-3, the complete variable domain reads DVKVTQSSRYLVKRTGEKVFLECVQDMDHENMFWYRQDPGLGLRLIYFSYDVKMKEKGDIPEGYSVSREKKERFSLILESASTNQTSMYLCASIDKRSTDTQYFGPGTRLTVL.

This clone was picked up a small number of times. The CDR3 spells CASSLPGEGRGEQFF. The CDR3 DNA sequence: TGCGCCAGCAGCCTCCCAGGGGAGGGTCGAGGTGAGCAGTTCTTC. This chain links TRBV5-1 with TRBJ2-1, with D tentatively TRBD2 (7 bases). V lost 4 bases and J lost 9, with 20 bases in between. In germline, CDR1 is SGHRS, CDR2 YFSETQ. The CDR3 is made up of 15 amino acids.

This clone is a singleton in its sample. This CDR3 reads CAWTLHVGGYTF. The CDR3 nucleotides read TGTGCCTGGACCCTACACGTGGGAGGCTACACCTTC. The rearrangement links TRBV30 to TRBJ1-2; D uncertain. The germline V gene encodes CDR1 GTSNPN and CDR2 SVGIG (reference sequence). Trimming took off 4 bases at V and 8 bases at J, with 14 bases between the two ends. The CDR3 length is 12 residues.

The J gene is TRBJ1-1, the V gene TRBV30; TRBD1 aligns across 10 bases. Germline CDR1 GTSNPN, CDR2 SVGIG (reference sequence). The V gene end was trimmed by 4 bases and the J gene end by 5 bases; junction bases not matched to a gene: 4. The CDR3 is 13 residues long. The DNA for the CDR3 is TGTGCCTGGACCCGGGACAGGGGAACTGAAGCTTTCTTT. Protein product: CAWTRDRGTEAFF.

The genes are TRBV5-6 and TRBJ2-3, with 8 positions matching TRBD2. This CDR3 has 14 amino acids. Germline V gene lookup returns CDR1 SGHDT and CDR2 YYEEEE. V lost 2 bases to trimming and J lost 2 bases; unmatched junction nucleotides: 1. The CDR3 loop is CASSFSGITDTQYF. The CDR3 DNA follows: TGTGCCAGCAGCTTTAGCGGGATCACAGATACGCAGTATTTT.

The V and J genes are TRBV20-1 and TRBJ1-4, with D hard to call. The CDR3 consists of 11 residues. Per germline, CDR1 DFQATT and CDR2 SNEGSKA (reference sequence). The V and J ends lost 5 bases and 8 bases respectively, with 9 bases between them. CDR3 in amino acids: CSAFRKEKLFF. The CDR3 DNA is TGCAGTGCTTTTCGTAAGGAAAAACTGTTTTTT.

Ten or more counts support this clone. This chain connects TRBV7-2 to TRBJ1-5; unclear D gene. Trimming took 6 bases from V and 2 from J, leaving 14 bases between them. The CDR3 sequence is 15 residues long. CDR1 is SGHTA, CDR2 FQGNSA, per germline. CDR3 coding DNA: TGTGCCAGCAGGGGTCCGGGCCCGGGCAATCAGCCCCAGCATTTT. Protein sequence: CASRGPGPGNQPQHF.

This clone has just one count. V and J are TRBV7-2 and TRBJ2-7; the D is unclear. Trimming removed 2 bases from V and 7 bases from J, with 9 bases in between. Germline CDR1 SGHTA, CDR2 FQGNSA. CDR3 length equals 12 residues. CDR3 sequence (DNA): TGTGCCAGCAGCTTATATGGTAGGGAGCAGTACTTC. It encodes CASSLYGREQYF.

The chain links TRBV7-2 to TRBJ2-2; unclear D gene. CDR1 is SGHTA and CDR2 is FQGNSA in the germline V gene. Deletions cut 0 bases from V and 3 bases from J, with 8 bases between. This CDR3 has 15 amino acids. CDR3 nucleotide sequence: TGTGCCAGCAGCTTAGCCTGGGTTGACACCGGGGAGCTGTTTTTT. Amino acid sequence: CASSLAWVDTGELFF.

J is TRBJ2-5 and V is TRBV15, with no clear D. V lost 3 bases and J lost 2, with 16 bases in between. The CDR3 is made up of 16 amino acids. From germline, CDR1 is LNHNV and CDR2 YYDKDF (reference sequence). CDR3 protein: CATSSTADRTQETQYF. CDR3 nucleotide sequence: TGTGCCACCAGCAGTACCGCCGACCGCACTCAAGAGACCCAGTACTTC.

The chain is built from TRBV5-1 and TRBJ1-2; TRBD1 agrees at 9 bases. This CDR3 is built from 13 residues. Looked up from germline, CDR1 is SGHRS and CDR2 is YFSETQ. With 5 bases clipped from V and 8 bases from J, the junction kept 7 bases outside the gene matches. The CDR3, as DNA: TGCGCCAGCAGAAGTACAGGGGGCCGAGGCTACACCTTC. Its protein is CASRSTGGRGYTF.

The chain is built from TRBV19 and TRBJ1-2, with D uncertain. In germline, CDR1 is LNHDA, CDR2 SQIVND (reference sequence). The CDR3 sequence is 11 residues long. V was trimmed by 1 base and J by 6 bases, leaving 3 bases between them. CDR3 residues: CASSIVDGYTF. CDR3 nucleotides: TGTGCCAGTAGTATAGTAGATGGCTACACCTTC.

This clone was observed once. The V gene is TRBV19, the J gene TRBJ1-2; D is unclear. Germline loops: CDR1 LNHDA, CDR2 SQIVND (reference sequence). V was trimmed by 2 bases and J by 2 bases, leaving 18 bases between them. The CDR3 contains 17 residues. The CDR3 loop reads CASSISAGHPRNYGYTF. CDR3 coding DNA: TGTGCCAGTAGTATAAGTGCAGGTCACCCGCGGAACTATGGCTACACCTTC.

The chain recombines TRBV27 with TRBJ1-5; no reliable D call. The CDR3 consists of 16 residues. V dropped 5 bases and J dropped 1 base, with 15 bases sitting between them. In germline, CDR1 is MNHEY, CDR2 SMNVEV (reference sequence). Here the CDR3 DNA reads TGTGCCAGCAGTCTCCGAGGTATTCTAAGCAATCAGCCCCAGCATTTT. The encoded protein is CASSLRGILSNQPQHF.

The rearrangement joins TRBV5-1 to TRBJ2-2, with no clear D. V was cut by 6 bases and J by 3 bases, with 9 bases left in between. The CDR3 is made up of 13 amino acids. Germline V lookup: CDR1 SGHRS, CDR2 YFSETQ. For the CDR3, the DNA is TGCGCCAGCACTTTTACAGACACCGGGGAGCTGTTTTTT. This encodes CASTFTDTGELFF. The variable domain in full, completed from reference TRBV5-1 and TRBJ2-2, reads KAGVTQTPRYLIKTRGQQVTLSCSPISGHRSVSWYQQTPGQGLQFLFEYFSETQRNKGNFPGRFSGRQFSNSRSEMNVSTLELGDSALYLCASTFTDTGELFFGEGSRLTVL.

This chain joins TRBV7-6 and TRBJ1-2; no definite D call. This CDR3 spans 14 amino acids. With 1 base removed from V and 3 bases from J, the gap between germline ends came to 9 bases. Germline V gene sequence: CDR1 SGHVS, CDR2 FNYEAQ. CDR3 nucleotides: TGTGCCAGCAGCTTAGGGGGTTTTGACTATGGCTACACCTTC. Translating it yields CASSLGGFDYGYTF.

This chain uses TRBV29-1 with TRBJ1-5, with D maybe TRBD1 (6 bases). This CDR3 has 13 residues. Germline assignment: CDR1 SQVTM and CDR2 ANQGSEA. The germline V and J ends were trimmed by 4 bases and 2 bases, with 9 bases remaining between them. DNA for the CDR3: TGCAGCGTTGGTGGACAGCGCAATCAGCCCCAGCATTTT. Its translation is CSVGGQRNQPQHF.

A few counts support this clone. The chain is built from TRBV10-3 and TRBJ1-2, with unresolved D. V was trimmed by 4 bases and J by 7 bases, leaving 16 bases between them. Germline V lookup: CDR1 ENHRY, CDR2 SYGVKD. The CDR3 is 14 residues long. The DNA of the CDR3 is TGTGCCATCAGTGTGAGCCTCGGTACGGGTGGCTACACCTTC. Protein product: CAISVSLGTGGYTF.

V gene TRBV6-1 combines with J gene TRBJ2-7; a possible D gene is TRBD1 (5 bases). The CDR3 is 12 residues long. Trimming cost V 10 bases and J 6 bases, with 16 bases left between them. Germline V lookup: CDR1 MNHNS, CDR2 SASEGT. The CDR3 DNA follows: TGTGCCACCAGGGCCCTGGTTCGCGAGCAGTACTTC. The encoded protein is CATRALVREQYF.

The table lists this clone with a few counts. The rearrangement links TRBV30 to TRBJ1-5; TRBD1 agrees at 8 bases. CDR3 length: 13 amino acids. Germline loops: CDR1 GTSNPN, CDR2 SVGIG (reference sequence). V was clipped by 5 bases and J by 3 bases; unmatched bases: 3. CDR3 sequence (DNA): TGTGCCTGGTCGGGACAGGACAATCAGCCCCAGCATTTT. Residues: CAWSGQDNQPQHF.

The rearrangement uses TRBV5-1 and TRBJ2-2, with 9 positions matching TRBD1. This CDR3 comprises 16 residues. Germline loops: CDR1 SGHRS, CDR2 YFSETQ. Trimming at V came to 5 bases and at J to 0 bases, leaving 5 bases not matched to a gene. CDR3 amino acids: CASRRGQGANTGELFF. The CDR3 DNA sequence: TGCGCCAGCAGACGGGGACAGGGCGCGAACACCGGGGAGCTGTTTTTT. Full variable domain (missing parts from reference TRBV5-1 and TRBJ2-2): KAGVTQTPRYLIKTRGQQVTLSCSPISGHRSVSWYQQTPGQGLQFLFEYFSETQRNKGNFPGRFSGRQFSNSRSEMNVSTLELGDSALYLCASRRGQGANTGELFFGEGSRLTVL.

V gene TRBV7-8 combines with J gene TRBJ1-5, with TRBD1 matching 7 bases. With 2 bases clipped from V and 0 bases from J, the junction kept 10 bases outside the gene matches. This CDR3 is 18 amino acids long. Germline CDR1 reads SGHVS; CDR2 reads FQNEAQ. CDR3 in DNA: TGTGCCAGCAGCTTAAGGGGACAGAGTGATACTAGCAATCAGCCCCAGCATTTT. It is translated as CASSLRGQSDTSNQPQHF.